Shown below are 6 T cell receptor beta chains from a single sample sequenced in a study of radiation and T cells in renal cell carcinoma. The table came from immunoSEQ multiplex PCR; TCRdb's copy has only in-frame clones and leaves some out. Here the sample spans 150,000 or so clones, about 87% being singletons. Documented time point: baseline pretreatment blood. Treatment: 15 Gy SBRT to primary tumor, nephrectomy 4 weeks later. Here the sequenced sample was blood, taken from a patient whose treatment included radiotherapy and nephrectomy. The source is a woman in her 70s with renal cell carcinoma.

The chain joins TRBV28 to TRBJ2-5; D unclear. The CDR3 is made up of 12 amino acids. CDR1 MDHEN and CDR2 SYDVKM come from the germline V gene. The V and J ends lost 8 bases and 1 base respectively, with 8 bases between them. CDR3 in DNA: TGTGCCAGCCGGAGTGGCCAAGAGACCCAGTACTTC. Translation: CASRSGQETQYF.

The chain has TRBV9 and TRBJ2-6; 7 positions match TRBD1. The V gene end was trimmed by 4 bases and the J gene end by 0 bases; junction bases not matched to a gene: 10. From germline, CDR1 is SGDLS and CDR2 YYNGEE. The CDR3 is 18 residues long. The CDR3 nucleotides are TGTGCCAGCAGCCCGAGGGACAGTAGGATCTCTGGGGCCAACGTCCTGACTTTC. Amino acid sequence: CASSPRDSRISGANVLTF.

V usage is TRBV9 and J usage is TRBJ1-1, with D perhaps matching TRBD1 (6 bases). The germline gives CDR1 SGDLS, CDR2 YYNGEE. V lost 1 base to trimming and J lost 3 bases, with 16 bases between them. CDR3 length: 16 amino acids. The CDR3 protein is CASSVNVEGGDTEAFF. For the CDR3, the DNA is TGTGCCAGCAGCGTAAATGTAGAAGGGGGAGACACTGAAGCTTTCTTT. The full variable domain, rest sourced from reference TRBV9 and TRBJ1-1, is DSGVTQTPKHLITATGQRVTLRCSPRSGDLSVYWYQQSLDQGLQFLIQYYNGEERAKGNILERFSAQQFPDLHSELNLSSLELGDSALYFCASSVNVEGGDTEAFFGQGTRLTVV.

The rearrangement joins TRBV11-1 to TRBJ2-5; unclear D gene. The CDR3 runs 13 residues. Germline CDR1 SGHAT, CDR2 FQDESV (reference sequence). Trimming stripped 1 base from V and 5 bases from J, with 8 bases between. The chain's CDR3 is CASSLVPYETQYF. The CDR3 DNA reads as TGTGCCAGCAGCTTAGTTCCGTATGAGACCCAGTACTTC. Full variable domain (remainder filled in from reference TRBV11-1 and TRBJ2-5): EAEVAQSPRYKITEKSQAVAFWCDPISGHATLYWYRQILGQGPELLVQFQDESVVDDSQLPKDRFSAERLKGVDSTLKIQPAELGDSAMYLCASSLVPYETQYFGPGTRLLVL.

CDR3 loop: CASSLAGPENNQPQHF. Written as DNA, the CDR3 is TGCGCCAGCAGCTTGGCCGGGCCAGAGAACAATCAGCCCCAGCATTTT. The chain couples TRBV5-1 to TRBJ1-5; D is unclear. This CDR3 spans 16 amino acids. V gave up 0 bases and J gave up 3 bases, with 13 bases separating them. Looked up from germline, CDR1 is SGHRS and CDR2 is YFSETQ.

The chain is built from TRBV5-1 and TRBJ2-7; TRBD1 aligns across 9 bases. Unmatched junction bases numbered 7, after V lost 0 bases and J lost 3 bases. From germline, CDR1 is SGHRS and CDR2 YFSETQ. This CDR3 comprises 16 residues. The CDR3 coding sequence is TGCGCCAGCAGCTTGGCCGTGGGACAGGGACTCTACGAGCAGTACTTC. Protein sequence: CASSLAVGQGLYEQYF.